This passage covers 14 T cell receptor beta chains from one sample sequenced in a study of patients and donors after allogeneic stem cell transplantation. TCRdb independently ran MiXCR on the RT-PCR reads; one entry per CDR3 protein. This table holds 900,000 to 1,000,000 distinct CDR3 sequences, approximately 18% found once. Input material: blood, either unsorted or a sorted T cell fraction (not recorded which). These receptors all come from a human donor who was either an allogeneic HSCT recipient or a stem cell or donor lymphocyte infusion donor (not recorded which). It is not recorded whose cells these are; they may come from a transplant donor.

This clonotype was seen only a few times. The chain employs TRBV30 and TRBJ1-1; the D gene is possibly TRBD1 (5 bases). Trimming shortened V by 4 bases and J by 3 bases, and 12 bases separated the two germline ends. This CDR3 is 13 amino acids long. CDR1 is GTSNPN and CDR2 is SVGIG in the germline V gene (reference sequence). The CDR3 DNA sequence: TGTGCCTGGAATTTTCGGGGGGACACTGAAGCTTTCTTT. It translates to CAWNFRGDTEAFF.

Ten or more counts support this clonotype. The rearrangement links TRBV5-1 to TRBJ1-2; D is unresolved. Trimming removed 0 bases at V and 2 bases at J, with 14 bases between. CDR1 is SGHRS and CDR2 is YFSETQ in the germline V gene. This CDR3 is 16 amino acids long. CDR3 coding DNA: TGCGCCAGCAGCTTGGTCTCGGCAGCCGACAACTATGGCTACACCTTC. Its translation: CASSLVSAADNYGYTF.

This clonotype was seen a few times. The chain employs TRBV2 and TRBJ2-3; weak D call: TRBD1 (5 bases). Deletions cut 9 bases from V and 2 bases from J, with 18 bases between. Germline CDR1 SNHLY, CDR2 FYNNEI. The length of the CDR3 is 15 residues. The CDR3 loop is CARQLTEPNTDTQYF. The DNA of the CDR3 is TGTGCCAGGCAATTGACAGAACCAAACACAGATACGCAGTATTTT. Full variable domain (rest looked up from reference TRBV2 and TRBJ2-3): EPEVTQTPSHQVTQMGQEVILRCVPISNHLYFYWYRQILGQKVEFLVSFYNNEISEKSEIFDDQFSVERPDGSNFTLKIRSTKLEDSAMYFCARQLTEPNTDTQYFGPGTRLTVL.

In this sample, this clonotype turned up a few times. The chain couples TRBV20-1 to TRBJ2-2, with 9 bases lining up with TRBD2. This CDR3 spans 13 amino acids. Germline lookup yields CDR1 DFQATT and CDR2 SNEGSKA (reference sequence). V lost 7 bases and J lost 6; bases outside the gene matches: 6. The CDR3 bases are TGCAGTGTAGGGGTAGCGGGGGCCGGGGAGCTGTTTTTT. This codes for CSVGVAGAGELFF.

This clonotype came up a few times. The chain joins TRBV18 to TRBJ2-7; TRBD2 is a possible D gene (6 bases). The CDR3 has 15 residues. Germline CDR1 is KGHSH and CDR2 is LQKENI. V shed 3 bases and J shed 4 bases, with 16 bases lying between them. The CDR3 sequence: CASSPAGRPSYEQYF. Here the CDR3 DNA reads TGTGCCAGCTCACCCGCCGGGAGACCGAGTTACGAGCAGTACTTC.

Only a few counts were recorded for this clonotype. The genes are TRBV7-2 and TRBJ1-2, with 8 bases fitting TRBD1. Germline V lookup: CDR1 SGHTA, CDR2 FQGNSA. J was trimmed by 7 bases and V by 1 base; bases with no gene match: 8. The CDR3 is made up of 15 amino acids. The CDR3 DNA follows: TGTGCCAGCAGCTTAGAGATCCAGGGGGCGGCTGGCTACACCTTC. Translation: CASSLEIQGAAGYTF.

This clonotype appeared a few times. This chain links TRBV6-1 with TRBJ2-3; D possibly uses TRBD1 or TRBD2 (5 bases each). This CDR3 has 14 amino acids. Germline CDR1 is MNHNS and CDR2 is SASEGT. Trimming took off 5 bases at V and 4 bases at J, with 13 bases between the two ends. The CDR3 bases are TGTGCCAGCAGTACCGCCCGGGGCCCAGATACGCAGTATTTT. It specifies CASSTARGPDTQYF.

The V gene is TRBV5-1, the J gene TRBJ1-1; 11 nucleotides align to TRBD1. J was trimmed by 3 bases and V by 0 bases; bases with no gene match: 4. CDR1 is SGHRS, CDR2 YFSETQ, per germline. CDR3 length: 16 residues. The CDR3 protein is CASSLGTGGEDTEAFF. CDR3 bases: TGCGCCAGCAGCTTGGGGACAGGGGGCGAGGACACTGAAGCTTTCTTT.

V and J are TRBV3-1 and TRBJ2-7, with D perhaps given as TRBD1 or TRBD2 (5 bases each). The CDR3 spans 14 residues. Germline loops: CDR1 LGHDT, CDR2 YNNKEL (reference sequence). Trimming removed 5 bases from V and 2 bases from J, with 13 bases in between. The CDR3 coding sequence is TGTGCCAGCAGCGGAGGCACAGGACCCTACGAGCAGTACTTC. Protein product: CASSGGTGPYEQYF.

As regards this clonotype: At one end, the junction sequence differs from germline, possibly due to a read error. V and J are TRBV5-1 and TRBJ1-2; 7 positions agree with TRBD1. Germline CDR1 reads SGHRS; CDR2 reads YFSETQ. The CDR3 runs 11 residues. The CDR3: CASSLPPGQFF. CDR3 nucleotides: TGCGCCAGCAGCTTACCTCCGGGACAGTTTTTC.

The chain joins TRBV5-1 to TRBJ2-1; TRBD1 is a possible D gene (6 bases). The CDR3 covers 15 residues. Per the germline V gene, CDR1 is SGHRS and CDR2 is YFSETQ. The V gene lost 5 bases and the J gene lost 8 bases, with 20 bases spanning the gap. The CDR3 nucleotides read TGCGCCAGCAGGGTCAGGGGCTCGGGTGCGGATGAGCAGTTCTTC. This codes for CASRVRGSGADEQFF. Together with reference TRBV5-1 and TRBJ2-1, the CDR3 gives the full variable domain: KAGVTQTPRYLIKTRGQQVTLSCSPISGHRSVSWYQQTPGQGLQFLFEYFSETQRNKGNFPGRFSGRQFSNSRSEMNVSTLELGDSALYLCASRVRGSGADEQFFGPGTRLTVL.

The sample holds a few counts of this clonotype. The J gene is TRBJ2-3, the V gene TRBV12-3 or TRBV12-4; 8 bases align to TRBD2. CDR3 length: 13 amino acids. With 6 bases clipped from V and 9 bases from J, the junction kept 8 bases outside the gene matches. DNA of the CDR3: TGTGCCAGCAGCCCCGGGTCGGGAGGGACGCAGTATTTT. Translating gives CASSPGSGGTQYF.

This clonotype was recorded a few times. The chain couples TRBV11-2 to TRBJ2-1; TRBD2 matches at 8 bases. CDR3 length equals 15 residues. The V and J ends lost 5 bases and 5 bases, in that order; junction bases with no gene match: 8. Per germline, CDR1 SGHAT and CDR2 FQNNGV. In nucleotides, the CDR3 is TGTGCCAGCAGCGCCGGGACTAGGTTCGACAATGAGCAGTTCTTC. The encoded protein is CASSAGTRFDNEQFF.

The CDR3 DNA is TGTGCCAGCAGCCGCCCAGTTCCTGGCACAGATACGCAGTATTTT. This encodes CASSRPVPGTDTQYF. V usage is TRBV7-9 and J usage is TRBJ2-3; unclear D gene. CDR1 is SEHNR and CDR2 is FQNEAQ in the germline V gene (reference sequence). There are 15 residues in the CDR3. V was clipped by 5 bases and J by 1 base, with 13 bases between them.